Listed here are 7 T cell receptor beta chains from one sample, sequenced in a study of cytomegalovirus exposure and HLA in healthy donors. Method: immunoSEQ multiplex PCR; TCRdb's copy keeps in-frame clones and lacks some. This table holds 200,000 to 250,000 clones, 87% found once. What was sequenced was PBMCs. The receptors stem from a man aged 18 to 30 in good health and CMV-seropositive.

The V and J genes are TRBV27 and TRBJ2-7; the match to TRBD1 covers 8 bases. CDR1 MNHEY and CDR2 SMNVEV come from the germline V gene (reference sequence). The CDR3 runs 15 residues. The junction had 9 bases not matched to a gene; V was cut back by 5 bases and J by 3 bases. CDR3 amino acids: CASSPWTGKDYEQYF. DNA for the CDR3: TGTGCCAGCAGTCCCTGGACAGGGAAGGACTACGAGCAGTACTTC.

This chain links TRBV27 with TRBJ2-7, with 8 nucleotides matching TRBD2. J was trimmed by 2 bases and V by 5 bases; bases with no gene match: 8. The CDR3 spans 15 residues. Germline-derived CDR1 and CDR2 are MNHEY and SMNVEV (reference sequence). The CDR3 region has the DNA TGTGCCAGCAGTCCGGGGGCGGGAGGCCCCTACGAGCAGTACTTC. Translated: CASSPGAGGPYEQYF.

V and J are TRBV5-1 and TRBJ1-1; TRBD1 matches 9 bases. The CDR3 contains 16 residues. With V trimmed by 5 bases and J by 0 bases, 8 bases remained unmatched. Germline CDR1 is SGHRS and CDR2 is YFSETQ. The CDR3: CASRSGTGSMNTEAFF. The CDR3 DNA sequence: TGCGCCAGCAGGTCCGGGACAGGGAGCATGAACACTGAAGCTTTCTTT.

CDR3 DNA: TGTGCCAGCTCACCAGGGCGTCAGAACACTGAAGCTTTCTTT. Its protein product is CASSPGRQNTEAFF. The genes are TRBV18 and TRBJ1-1; D is ambiguous. CDR3 length: 14 amino acids. The germline CDR1 and CDR2 sequences are KGHSH and LQKENI. Trimming shortened V by 2 bases and J by 1 base, and 8 bases separated the two germline ends.

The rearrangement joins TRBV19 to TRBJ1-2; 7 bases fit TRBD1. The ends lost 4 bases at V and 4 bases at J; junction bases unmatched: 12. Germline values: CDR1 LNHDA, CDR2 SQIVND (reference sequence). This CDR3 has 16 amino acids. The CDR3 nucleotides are TGTGCCAGTAGTACCCGGGACAGCTTCCCTCGCTATGGCTACACCTTC. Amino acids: CASSTRDSFPRYGYTF.

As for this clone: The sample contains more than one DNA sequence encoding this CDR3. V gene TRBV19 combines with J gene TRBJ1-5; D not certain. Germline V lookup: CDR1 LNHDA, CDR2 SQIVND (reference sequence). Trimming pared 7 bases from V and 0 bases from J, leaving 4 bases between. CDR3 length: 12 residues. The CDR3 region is CASTISNQPQHF. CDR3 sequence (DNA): TGTGCCAGTACCATTAGCAATCAGCCCCAGCATTTT.

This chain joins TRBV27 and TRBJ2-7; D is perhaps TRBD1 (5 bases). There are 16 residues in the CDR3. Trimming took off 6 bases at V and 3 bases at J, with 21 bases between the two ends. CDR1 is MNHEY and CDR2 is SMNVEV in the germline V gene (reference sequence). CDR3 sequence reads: CASSPTQGIRFYEQYF. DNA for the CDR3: TGTGCCAGCAGCCCGACCCAGGGCATCCGATTCTACGAGCAGTACTTC.